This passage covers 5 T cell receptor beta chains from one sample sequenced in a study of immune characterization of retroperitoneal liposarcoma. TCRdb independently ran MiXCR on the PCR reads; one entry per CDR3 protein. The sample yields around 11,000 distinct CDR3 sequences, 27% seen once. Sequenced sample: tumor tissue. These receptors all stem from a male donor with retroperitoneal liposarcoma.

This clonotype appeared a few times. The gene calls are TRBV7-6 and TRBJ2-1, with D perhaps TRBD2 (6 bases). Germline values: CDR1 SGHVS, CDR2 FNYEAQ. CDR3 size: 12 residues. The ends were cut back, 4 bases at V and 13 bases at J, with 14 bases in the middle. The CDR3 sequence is CASSSPGETQFF. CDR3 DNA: TGTGCCAGCAGCTCGCCGGGAGAGACCCAGTTCTTC.

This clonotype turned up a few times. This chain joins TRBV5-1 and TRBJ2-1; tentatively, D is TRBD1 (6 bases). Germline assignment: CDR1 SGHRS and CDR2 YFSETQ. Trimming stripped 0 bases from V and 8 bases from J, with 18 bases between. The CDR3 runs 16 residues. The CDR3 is CASSLGDRSFTDEQFF. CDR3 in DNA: TGCGCCAGCAGCTTGGGCGACAGGAGTTTTACGGATGAGCAGTTCTTC.

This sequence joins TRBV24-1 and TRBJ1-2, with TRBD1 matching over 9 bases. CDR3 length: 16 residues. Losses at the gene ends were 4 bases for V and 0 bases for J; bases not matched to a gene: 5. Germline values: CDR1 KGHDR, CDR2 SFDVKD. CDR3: CATSDLNRGPNYGYTF. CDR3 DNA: TGTGCCACCAGTGACCTAAACAGGGGGCCTAACTATGGCTACACCTTC.

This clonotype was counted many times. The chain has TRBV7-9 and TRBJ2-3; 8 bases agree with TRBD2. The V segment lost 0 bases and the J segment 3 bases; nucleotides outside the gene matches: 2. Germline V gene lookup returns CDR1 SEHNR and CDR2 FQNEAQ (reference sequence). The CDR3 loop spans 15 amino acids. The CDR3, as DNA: TGTGCCAGCAGCTTAGCCCGGGGGGGGACAGATACGCAGTATTTT. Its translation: CASSLARGGTDTQYF.

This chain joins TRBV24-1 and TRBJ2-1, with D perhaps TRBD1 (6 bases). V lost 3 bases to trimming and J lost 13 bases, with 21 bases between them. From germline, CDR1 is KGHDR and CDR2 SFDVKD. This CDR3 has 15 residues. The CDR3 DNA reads TGTGCCACCAGTGATGCCCCAGGGGCGAGGGAGACCCAGTTCTTC. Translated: CATSDAPGARETQFF.